This record concerns one T cell receptor (beta chain) sequence. This record belongs to a study of blood T cell repertoires in COVID-19. Study-level information: Spain, Italy and the United States supplied samples that represented acute and convalescent COVID-19. Sample material is recorded as cDNA or gDNA derived from T cells, B-cell-depleted T cells, or PBMCs.

Authors' processing steps: How many nucleated cells were present was estimated from reference gene primer amplification. Data came from immunoSEQ multiplex PCR; TCRdb stores just in-frame clones and leaves some out. V and J calls and clone size are given by that table; D and trimming were obtained from the DNA. The sample shows roughly 200,000 clones, more than 70% of them seen only once. This TCR came from a man over 45 with COVID-19, enrolled during active disease. Sequencing was done on a sample of peripheral blood.

The CDR3 DNA reads TGTGCCAGCAGCTTCCAGGGGGCAAGTTACGAGCAGTACTTC. This encodes CASSFQGASYEQYF. The chain employs TRBV7-2 and TRBJ2-7, with 8 bases fitting TRBD1. This CDR3 contains 14 residues. Per the germline V gene, CDR1 is SGHTA and CDR2 is FQGNSA. The J segment lost 4 bases and the V segment lost 3 bases, leaving 5 bases of the junction unmatched.